The 21 T cell receptor beta chains below all came from one sample that was sequenced in a study of cytomegalovirus exposure and HLA in healthy donors. 60 Vbeta and 13 Jbeta primers were used in PCR. The repertoire was sequenced with immunoSEQ multiplex PCR; TCRdb's copy has only in-frame clones and lacks some. This table has some 150,000 clones, about 75% appearing once. The sample consisted of PBMCs. The receptors originated from a man aged 18 to 30 in good health and CMV-seronegative.

This clone showed up just a few times. The rearrangement links TRBV5-6 to TRBJ2-3; 10 nucleotides agree with TRBD1. Germline CDR1 reads SGHDT; CDR2 reads YYEEEE. CDR3 length: 16 amino acids. Unmatched junction bases numbered 2, after V lost 0 bases and J lost 1 base. CDR3 nucleotides: TGTGCCAGCAGCTTGGTAGGACAGGGGGGCACAGATACGCAGTATTTT. Protein product: CASSLVGQGGTDTQYF.

The genes are TRBV7-9 and TRBJ1-2; maybe TRBD1 (5 bases). This CDR3 is 12 amino acids long. CDR1 is SEHNR, CDR2 FQNEAQ, per germline (reference sequence). The V and J ends lost 11 bases and 3 bases respectively, with 13 bases between them. The CDR3 sequence is CAATDTDYGYTF. The CDR3 DNA reads TGTGCCGCAACGGACACCGACTATGGCTACACCTTC.

The CDR3, as DNA: TGTGCCTGGAGTGGGCCCCCTTACAGGGAGAGTGAAAAACTGTTTTTT. Translated: CAWSGPPYRESEKLFF. The chain recombines TRBV30 with TRBJ1-4; weak D call: TRBD1 (6 bases). The V and J ends lost 1 base and 7 bases respectively, with 19 bases between them. Germline values: CDR1 GTSNPN, CDR2 SVGIG (reference sequence). CDR3 length: 16 amino acids.

This clone was seen only a few times. This chain joins TRBV29-1 and TRBJ2-3, with a tentative D call TRBD2 (6 bases). Per germline, CDR1 SQVTM and CDR2 ANQGSEA. The CDR3 covers 16 residues. V gave up 4 bases and J gave up 0 bases, with 17 bases separating them. The CDR3 coding sequence is TGCAGCGTTGCCGGCGGGGCCCTAACTAGCACAGATACGCAGTATTTT. Protein product: CSVAGGALTSTDTQYF.

This chain joins TRBV7-9 and TRBJ2-2, with D possibly being TRBD1 (6 bases). The V end lost 10 bases, the J end lost 4 bases, and 19 bases lay between the germline ends. Per the germline V gene, CDR1 is SEHNR and CDR2 is FQNEAQ (reference sequence). The length of the CDR3 is 15 residues. DNA for the CDR3: TGTGCCACCCAGACAAGGGACACCCTCACCGGGGAGCTGTTTTTT. It is translated as CATQTRDTLTGELFF.

The chain links TRBV5-6 to TRBJ2-1; 8 nucleotides line up with TRBD2. The CDR3 extends over 16 amino acids. Per germline, CDR1 SGHDT and CDR2 YYEEEE. V was pared by 4 bases and J by 7 bases, with 13 bases of the junction left unmatched. The CDR3 nucleotides read TGTGCCAGCAGCCCCCTCGGAACGGGGGGGCTAAATGAGCAGTTCTTC. It codes for CASSPLGTGGLNEQFF.

This chain joins TRBV27 and TRBJ2-1; 10 bases are shared with TRBD2. The CDR3 has 21 residues. V was clipped by 7 bases and J by 1 base; unmatched bases: 22. Germline CDR1 is MNHEY and CDR2 is SMNVEV (reference sequence). CDR3 loop: CASKRGNPGTSAYLSYNEQFF. Written as DNA, the CDR3 is TGTGCCAGCAAAAGGGGTAACCCCGGGACTAGCGCCTACTTATCCTACAATGAGCAGTTCTTC.

The rearrangement links TRBV5-1 to TRBJ2-3, with 10 bases matching TRBD2. The germline V gene encodes CDR1 SGHRS and CDR2 YFSETQ. V lost 4 bases, J lost 3 bases, and 5 bases stayed unmatched. There are 15 residues in the CDR3. The CDR3 sequence: CASSLSGRGTDTQYF. CDR3 in DNA: TGCGCCAGCAGCCTGAGCGGGAGGGGTACAGATACGCAGTATTTT. The full variable domain, completed using reference TRBV5-1 and TRBJ2-3, is KAGVTQTPRYLIKTRGQQVTLSCSPISGHRSVSWYQQTPGQGLQFLFEYFSETQRNKGNFPGRFSGRQFSNSRSEMNVSTLELGDSALYLCASSLSGRGTDTQYFGPGTRLTVL.

This clone came up a few times. Other DNA sequences in this specimen translate into the identical CDR3. The chain uses TRBV5-6 and TRBJ1-6; 9 bases are a match to TRBD1. Trimming cost V 5 bases and J 10 bases; bases outside gene matches: 13. CDR3 size: 16 residues. CDR1 and CDR2 (germline): SGHDT, YYEEEE. This CDR3 is CASRRDREGDSSPLHF. CDR3 DNA sequence: TGTGCCAGCAGACGGGACAGGGAGGGTGATTCGTCACCCCTCCACTTT.

Of note for this clone: An end of the junction does not agree with germline; a read error may underlie this. The genes are TRBV7-9 and TRBJ1-2, with 9 bases aligning to TRBD1. Germline CDR1 and CDR2: SEHNR and FQNEAQ (reference sequence). This CDR3 spans 16 amino acids. The CDR3 here is CASGLVPGQGVDGYTF. The CDR3 DNA reads TGTGCCAGCGGCTTAGTCCCGGGACAGGGTGTCGATGGCTACACCTTC.

The chain links TRBV28 to TRBJ1-1; D remains ambiguous. Germline V CDR1 and CDR2: MDHEN, SYDVKM. The CDR3 has 13 residues. V shed 6 bases and J shed 0 bases, with 8 bases lying between them. The CDR3 region is CASRQQVNTEAFF. In DNA, the CDR3 is TGTGCCAGCAGGCAACAAGTGAACACTGAAGCTTTCTTT. The full variable domain, rest sourced from reference TRBV28 and TRBJ1-1, is DVKVTQSSRYLVKRTGEKVFLECVQDMDHENMFWYRQDPGLGLRLIYFSYDVKMKEKGDIPEGYSVSREKKERFSLILESASTNQTSMYLCASRQQVNTEAFFGQGTRLTVV.

This chain joins TRBV7-2 and TRBJ1-1; no reliable D call. The V gene lost 2 bases and the J gene lost 0 bases, with 13 bases spanning the gap. The germline V gene has CDR1 SGHTA and CDR2 FQGNSA. This CDR3 contains 16 residues. The CDR3 protein is CASSLQLGGLNTEAFF. Here the CDR3 DNA reads TGTGCCAGCAGCTTACAGTTGGGAGGTCTGAACACTGAAGCTTTCTTT.

Only one count was recorded for this clone. This chain connects TRBV4-1 to TRBJ1-2; 9 bases are shared with TRBD1. The CDR3 has 15 residues. CDR1 is MGHRA and CDR2 is YSYEKL in the germline V gene. The V segment lost 0 bases and the J segment 4 bases; nucleotides outside the gene matches: 3. The CDR3 DNA reads as TGCGCCAGCAGCCAAGAAGGGACAGGGTTCTATGGCTACACCTTC. As protein: CASSQEGTGFYGYTF.

This clone turned up a few times. The chain is built from TRBV25-1 and TRBJ1-2; D is unclear. Looked up from germline, CDR1 is MGHDK and CDR2 is SYGVNS. Trimming cost V 3 bases and J 4 bases, with 9 bases left between them. The length of the CDR3 is 13 residues. Written as DNA, the CDR3 is TGTGCCAGCAGTGACGAGGAACTCTATGGCTACACCTTC. Translated: CASSDEELYGYTF.

This clone came up a few times. This chain connects TRBV5-1 to TRBJ2-6; perhaps TRBD1 as D (6 bases). This CDR3 contains 15 residues. The V end lost 4 bases, the J end lost 0 bases, and 8 bases lay between the germline ends. Per germline, CDR1 SGHRS and CDR2 YFSETQ. The CDR3 loop reads CASSQGSSGANVLTF. The CDR3 DNA follows: TGCGCCAGCAGCCAGGGGTCCTCTGGGGCCAACGTCCTGACTTTC.

The V gene is TRBV7-2, the J gene TRBJ2-7, with TRBD1 matching over 7 bases. Germline lookup yields CDR1 SGHTA and CDR2 FQGNSA. V gave up 4 bases and J gave up 4 bases; unmatched junction bases: 10. The CDR3 contains 15 residues. This CDR3 reads CASSYRTGPTYEQYF. CDR3 bases: TGTGCCAGCAGCTACCGGACAGGCCCGACTTACGAGCAGTACTTC.

The table lists this clone with a few counts. The chain's CDR3 is CASRGLAGEGDTQYF. The DNA of the CDR3 is TGTGCCAGCAGGGGACTAGCGGGGGAAGGGGATACGCAGTATTTT. The V call is TRBV5-4, the J call TRBJ2-3; TRBD2 matches at 14 bases. This CDR3 is built from 15 residues. The germline CDR1 and CDR2 sequences are SGHNT and YYREEE (reference sequence). The trim removed 5 bases at V and 6 bases at J, leaving 5 bases unmatched.

A few counts support this clone. The rearrangement uses TRBV12-2 and TRBJ2-1; the D call TRBD1 from the table was never checked on the DNA. TRBV12-2 is a recognized pseudogene. The CDR3 loop spans 16 amino acids. The CDR3: CASRFHRGQYYNEQFF. CDR3 nucleotides: TGTGCAAGTCGCTTTCACAGGGGGCAGTACTACAATGAGCAGTTCTTC.

The chain is built from TRBV27 and TRBJ2-7; 13 nucleotides match TRBD2. This CDR3 spans 15 amino acids. The germline V gene encodes CDR1 MNHEY and CDR2 SMNVEV (reference sequence). J gave up 4 bases and V 5 bases, and 5 bases lay outside the gene matches. This CDR3 is CASSQGTSGAYEQYF. The CDR3 coding sequence is TGTGCCAGCAGTCAAGGGACTAGCGGGGCTTACGAGCAGTACTTC.

As for this clone: One junction end disagrees with the germline gene, perhaps due to a read error. The rearrangement uses TRBV20-1 and TRBJ1-1; a possible D gene is TRBD1 (6 bases). The germline gives CDR1 DFQATT, CDR2 SNEGSKA (reference sequence). The CDR3 consists of 10 residues. The CDR3 loop is CSVSDGGPTF. As DNA, the CDR3 is TGCAGTGTTTCGGACGGGGGGCCGACCTTT.

This CDR3 reads CASRGLRGATQYF. The CDR3 DNA sequence: TGTGCCAGCAGGGGACTCAGGGGGGCGACCCAGTACTTC. J is TRBJ2-5 and V is TRBV6-5, with a weak D call TRBD1 (7 bases). CDR1 is MNHEY and CDR2 is SVGAGI in the germline V gene. This CDR3 comprises 13 residues. Trimming stripped 6 bases from V and 7 bases from J, with 15 bases between.